This T cell receptor beta chain was identified in a study of CD8+ T cells in alopecia areata. The CDR3 covers 16 residues. V lost 4 bases, J lost 0 bases, and 13 bases lay in between. Germline V gives CDR1 SQVTM, CDR2 ANQGSEA. cDNA prepared by RNA extraction and subsequent reverse transcription served as the template for sequencing. Profiled with immunoSEQ multiplex PCR; TCRdb holds only in-frame clones, not every one. Of around 140,000 clones listed, 40% to 65% were seen once; the top ten hold roughly 0.92%. Sequencing was performed on CD4+ T cells sorted from blood, taken at week 0. The rearrangement joins TRBV29-1 to TRBJ2-6; maybe TRBD2 (5 bases). The clonotype was recovered from a human donor with alopecia areata. CDR3 region: CSVGTVASSGANVLTF. CDR3 nucleotide sequence: TGCAGCGTTGGGACTGTGGCAAGCTCTGGGGCCAACGTCCTGACTTTC.